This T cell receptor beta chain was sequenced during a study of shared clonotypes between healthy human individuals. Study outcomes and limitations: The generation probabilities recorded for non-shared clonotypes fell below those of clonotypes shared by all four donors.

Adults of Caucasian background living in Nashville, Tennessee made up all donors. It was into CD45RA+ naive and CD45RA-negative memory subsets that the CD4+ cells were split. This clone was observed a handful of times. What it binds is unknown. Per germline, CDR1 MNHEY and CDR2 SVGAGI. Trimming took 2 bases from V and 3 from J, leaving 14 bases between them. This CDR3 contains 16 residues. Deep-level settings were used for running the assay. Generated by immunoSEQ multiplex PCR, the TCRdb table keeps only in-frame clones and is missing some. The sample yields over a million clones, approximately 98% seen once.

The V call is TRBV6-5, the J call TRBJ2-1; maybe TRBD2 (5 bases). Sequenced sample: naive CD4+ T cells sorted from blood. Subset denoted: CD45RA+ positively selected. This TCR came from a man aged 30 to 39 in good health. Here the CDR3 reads CASSYRADGVYNEQFF. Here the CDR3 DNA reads TGTGCCAGCAGTTACCGAGCGGACGGTGTCTACAATGAGCAGTTCTTC.